These 26 T cell receptor beta chains were sequenced from one sample in a study of cytomegalovirus exposure and HLA in healthy donors. Researchers ran the PCR with 60 Vbeta and 13 Jbeta primers. Repertoires were generated with immunoSEQ multiplex PCR, while TCRdb's copy carries only in-frame clones and drops some. The sample consists of more than 100,000 clones, around two thirds of them appearing once. Sequencing used PBMCs. These receptors were taken from a woman in her forties in good health and CMV-seronegative.

The chain employs TRBV7-9 and TRBJ1-2; no clear D. Germline lookup yields CDR1 SEHNR and CDR2 FQNEAQ (reference sequence). CDR3 length: 15 amino acids. The V end lost 1 base, the J end lost 3 bases, and 12 bases lay between the germline ends. CDR3 nucleotides: TGTGCCAGCAGCTTAGATTCAAGAAGAGACTATGGCTACACCTTC. This gives the protein CASSLDSRRDYGYTF.

This clone occurred a few times. As DNA, the CDR3 is TGCAGCGTTGGGGGACAGACTTACAATGAGCAGTTCTTC. This gives the protein CSVGGQTYNEQFF. This chain links TRBV29-1 with TRBJ2-1; the match to TRBD1 covers 7 bases. Germline V lookup: CDR1 SQVTM, CDR2 ANQGSEA. This CDR3 has 13 residues. Germline trimming cut 4 bases from V and 4 bases from J; bases unmatched to any gene: 4.

This clone was observed once. V usage is TRBV7-6 and J usage is TRBJ2-2; TRBD2 might be the D (5 bases). Germline CDR1 is SGHVS and CDR2 is FNYEAQ. Trimming cost V 1 base and J 4 bases, with 13 bases left between them. The CDR3 consists of 16 residues. The CDR3 reads CASSLELEILTGELFF. CDR3 sequence (DNA): TGTGCCAGCAGCTTAGAACTAGAGATCCTCACCGGGGAGCTGTTTTTT.

This clone showed up just once. The CDR3 sequence: CAWSFGTGEGEQYF. The CDR3 DNA sequence: TGTGCCTGGAGTTTTGGGACAGGGGAGGGCGAGCAGTACTTC. The V gene is TRBV30, the J gene TRBJ2-7; 10 nucleotides line up with TRBD1. The CDR3 sequence is 14 residues long. Germline V gene data show CDR1 as GTSNPN and CDR2 as SVGIG (reference sequence). J was trimmed by 6 bases and V by 2 bases; bases with no gene match: 7.

This chain joins TRBV4-2 and TRBJ1-1; D may be TRBD1 (5 bases). CDR1 LGHNA and CDR2 YNFKEQ come from the germline V gene. This CDR3 is 16 amino acids long. V lost 0 bases and J 4 bases, leaving 15 bases between the germline ends. Written as DNA, the CDR3 is TGTGCCAGCAGCCAAGATCTTCCAAGTAGGGGCACTGAAGCTTTCTTT. It encodes CASSQDLPSRGTEAFF.

This clone showed up just a few times. The chain couples TRBV18 to TRBJ1-1, with TRBD1 matching over 8 bases. The junction had 1 base not matched to a gene; V was cut back by 2 bases and J by 5 bases. CDR3 size: 13 residues. Germline V lookup: CDR1 KGHSH, CDR2 LQKENI. CDR3 sequence: CASSPNRGTEAFF. The CDR3 nucleotides are TGTGCCAGCTCACCAAACAGGGGGACTGAAGCTTTCTTT. Variable domain in full (rest from reference TRBV18 and TRBJ1-1): NAGVMQNPRHLVRRRGQEARLRCSPMKGHSHVYWYRQLPEEGLKFMVYLQKENIIDESGMPKERFSAEFPKEGPSILRIQQVVRGDSAAYFCASSPNRGTEAFFGQGTRLTVV.

This clone was observed a handful of times. This chain links TRBV7-9 with TRBJ1-1; a possible D gene is TRBD1 (6 bases). The CDR3 contains 15 residues. V was clipped by 3 bases and J by 11 bases, with 22 bases between them. Germline CDR1 and CDR2: SEHNR and FQNEAQ (reference sequence). The CDR3 region has the DNA TGTGCCAGCAGCTTCAGCCCAGGGGTAAGCAAAGTGGCTTTCTTT. Amino acid sequence: CASSFSPGVSKVAFF.

The chain carries TRBV6-4 and TRBJ2-6, with D perhaps TRBD1 (5 bases). The germline gives CDR1 MRHNA, CDR2 SNTAGT. Trimming removed 0 bases from V and 0 bases from J, with 6 bases in between. The CDR3 has 16 residues. The CDR3 sequence: CASSDSRGSGANVLTF. The CDR3 DNA sequence: TGTGCCAGCAGTGACTCAAGGGGCTCTGGGGCCAACGTCCTGACTTTC.

The chain has TRBV5-1 and TRBJ2-5; TRBD2 matches at 10 bases. The CDR3 extends over 15 amino acids. J was trimmed by 2 bases and V by 4 bases; bases with no gene match: 5. Germline V CDR1 and CDR2: SGHRS, YFSETQ. DNA of the CDR3: TGCGCCAGCAGCCGGTCGACTAGCGGGCAAGAGACCCAGTACTTC. It codes for CASSRSTSGQETQYF.

The V gene is TRBV28, the J gene TRBJ2-3; 8 bases match TRBD2. Trimming at V came to 5 bases and at J to 1 base, leaving 5 bases not matched to a gene. This CDR3 has 15 residues. CDR1 and CDR2 from the germline V gene are MDHEN and SYDVKM. CDR3: CASSALRGGTDTQYF. CDR3 bases: TGTGCCAGCAGTGCCCTGCGGGGGGGCACAGATACGCAGTATTTT.

V usage is TRBV19 and J usage is TRBJ1-5; weak D call: TRBD1 (6 bases). V lost 5 bases and J 4 bases, leaving 9 bases between the germline ends. Germline loops: CDR1 LNHDA, CDR2 SQIVND (reference sequence). The CDR3 totals 13 residues. The CDR3: CASSSTGNQPQHF. The CDR3 DNA is TGTGCCAGTAGTTCTACAGGGAATCAGCCCCAGCATTTT. The full variable domain, completed using reference TRBV19 and TRBJ1-5, is DGGITQSPKYLFRKEGQNVTLSCEQNLNHDAMYWYRQDPGQGLRLIYYSQIVNDFQKGDIAEGYSVSREKKESFPLTVTSAQKNPTAFYLCASSSTGNQPQHFGDGTRLSIL.

The chain recombines TRBV27 with TRBJ1-1; 8 bases fit TRBD1. Germline lookup yields CDR1 MNHEY and CDR2 SMNVEV (reference sequence). J gave up 0 bases and V 5 bases, and 8 bases lay outside the gene matches. The CDR3 contains 16 residues. The CDR3 DNA reads as TGTGCCAGCAGTGCGACAGGGGAAGGGGTGAACACTGAAGCTTTCTTT. Its translation: CASSATGEGVNTEAFF.

This clone was detected only once. V gene TRBV11-2 combines with J gene TRBJ2-3, with D tentatively TRBD2 (5 bases). CDR1 and CDR2 from the germline V gene are SGHAT and FQNNGV. The ends were cut back, 6 bases at V and 8 bases at J, with 15 bases in the middle. The CDR3 runs to 13 residues. The CDR3 bases are TGTGCCAGCAGACCCACTAGTAGCTCTACGCAGTATTTT. Translation: CASRPTSSSTQYF.

This chain connects TRBV7-2 to TRBJ2-7; 7 bases line up with TRBD1. Germline CDR1 is SGHTA and CDR2 is FQGNSA. The CDR3 has 16 residues. V was clipped by 2 bases and J by 4 bases; unmatched bases: 11. CDR3 in DNA: TGTGCCAGCAGCTTAAGGGTCGGGACAGACCCTTACGAGCAGTACTTC. This codes for CASSLRVGTDPYEQYF.

This chain's CDR3 is CASSLQGMNTEAFF. For the CDR3, the DNA is TGTGCCAGCAGTCTACAGGGTATGAACACTGAAGCTTTCTTT. V gene TRBV27 combines with J gene TRBJ1-1; a possible D gene is TRBD1 (6 bases). This CDR3 comprises 14 residues. Trimming cost V 5 bases and J 0 bases, with 10 bases left between them. Germline CDR1 and CDR2: MNHEY and SMNVEV (reference sequence).

The chain uses TRBV9 and TRBJ1-6; 7 positions agree with TRBD1. The CDR3 runs 15 residues. The germline V gene encodes CDR1 SGDLS and CDR2 YYNGEE. The V segment lost 0 bases and the J segment 7 bases; nucleotides outside the gene matches: 4. In nucleotides, the CDR3 is TGTGCCAGCAGCGTAGCGACAGGGTGGAATTCACCCCTCCACTTT. As protein: CASSVATGWNSPLHF.

J is TRBJ2-3 and V is TRBV6-6; 12 nucleotides match TRBD1. The CDR3 length is 15 residues. From germline, CDR1 is MNHNY and CDR2 SVGAGI (reference sequence). V lost 4 bases to trimming and J lost 5 bases; unmatched junction nucleotides: 4. The chain's CDR3 is CASSLGQGAVDTQYF. CDR3 bases: TGTGCCAGCAGTTTGGGACAGGGGGCCGTAGATACGCAGTATTTT.

V and J are TRBV18 and TRBJ2-3, with 9 bases fitting TRBD2. This CDR3 spans 16 amino acids. J was trimmed by 4 bases and V by 2 bases; bases with no gene match: 7. The germline V gene encodes CDR1 KGHSH and CDR2 LQKENI. CDR3 amino acids: CASSPAGGLEADTQYF. As DNA, the CDR3 is TGTGCCAGCTCACCAGCGGGGGGGCTGGAGGCAGATACGCAGTATTTT.

This chain connects TRBV6-6 to TRBJ1-1; D gene ambiguous. CDR3 length: 16 amino acids. V was cut by 2 bases and J by 2 bases, with 15 bases left in between. Per germline, CDR1 MNHNY and CDR2 SVGAGI (reference sequence). The CDR3 DNA reads TGTGCCAGCAGTTACGGCCCAATGCGGACTAACACTGAAGCTTTCTTT. Protein: CASSYGPMRTNTEAFF.

The chain couples TRBV30 to TRBJ1-3, with 7 bases that match TRBD1. Per the germline V gene, CDR1 is GTSNPN and CDR2 is SVGIG (reference sequence). This CDR3 is 20 amino acids long. The V gene end was trimmed by 0 bases and the J gene end by 0 bases; junction bases not matched to a gene: 17. In DNA, the CDR3 is TGTGCCTGGAGTGTACCGACAGGGCACCCTTCAACACACTCTGGAAACACCATATATTTT. Translated, it gives CAWSVPTGHPSTHSGNTIYF.

This rearrangement joins TRBV19 to TRBJ2-3, with 10 positions matching TRBD2. Trimming removed 7 bases from V and 2 bases from J; junction bases left unmatched: 12. The CDR3 sequence is 17 residues long. Looked up from germline, CDR1 is LNHDA and CDR2 is SQIVND (reference sequence). The CDR3 spells CASTPTSGETYTDTQYF. CDR3 bases: TGTGCCAGTACCCCCACTAGCGGGGAAACTTACACAGATACGCAGTATTTT.

V and J are TRBV6-4 and TRBJ2-5; possibly TRBD2 for D (6 bases). Germline V gene data show CDR1 as MRHNA and CDR2 as SNTAGT. V gave up 6 bases and J gave up 5 bases, with 13 bases separating them. CDR3 length: 13 residues. CDR3 bases: TGTGCCAGCAGCGCGCAACGGGGGGAGACCCAGTACTTC. This translates into CASSAQRGETQYF.

The chain uses TRBV5-8 and TRBJ2-1; possibly TRBD2 for D (5 bases). This CDR3 has 14 residues. Trimming removed 5 bases from V and 0 bases from J, with 9 bases in between. Germline V gene sequence: CDR1 SGHTS, CDR2 YDEGEE. The CDR3 coding sequence is TGTGCCAGCAGGCTGGGGAGCTCCTACAATGAGCAGTTCTTC. It encodes CASRLGSSYNEQFF.

V gene TRBV4-1 combines with J gene TRBJ2-7; 7 bases are shared with TRBD2. This CDR3 spans 15 amino acids. V dropped 3 bases and J dropped 3; count of bases not matched to a gene: 8. Germline CDR1 and CDR2: MGHRA and YSYEKL. CDR3: CASSQGGVRSYEQYF. CDR3 DNA sequence: TGCGCCAGCAGCCAGGGAGGGGTACGAAGCTACGAGCAGTACTTC.

This clone came up once. The chain employs TRBV2 and TRBJ1-4, with D possibly TRBD1 on 5 matching bases. Germline CDR1 reads SNHLY; CDR2 reads FYNNEI. There are 14 residues in the CDR3. Trimming left V 6 bases short and J 5 bases short, with 13 bases between. The CDR3 reads CASRRDGGNEKLFF. The CDR3 coding sequence is TGTGCCAGCAGGCGGGACGGGGGAAATGAAAAACTGTTTTTT.

The chain has TRBV11-2 and TRBJ1-3; no firm D call. CDR1 and CDR2 (germline): SGHAT, FQNNGV. V lost 5 bases, J lost 4 bases, and 15 bases lay in between. The CDR3 is 15 amino acids. In DNA, the CDR3 is TGTGCCAGCAGCCCTGGGCCCGTCCAAGGAAACACCATATATTTT. The encoded protein is CASSPGPVQGNTIYF.